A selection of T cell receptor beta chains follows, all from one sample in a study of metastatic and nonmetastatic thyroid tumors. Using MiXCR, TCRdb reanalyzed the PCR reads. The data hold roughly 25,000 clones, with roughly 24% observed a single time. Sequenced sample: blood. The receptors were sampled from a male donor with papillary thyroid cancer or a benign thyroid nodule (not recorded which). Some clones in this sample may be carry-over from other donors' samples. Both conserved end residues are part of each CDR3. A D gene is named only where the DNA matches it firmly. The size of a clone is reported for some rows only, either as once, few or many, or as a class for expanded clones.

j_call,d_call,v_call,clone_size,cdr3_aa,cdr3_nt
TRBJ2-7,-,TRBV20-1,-,CSASSEAGRSEQYF,TGCAGTGCTAGCTCCGAGGCAGGGCGGTCCGAGCAGTACTTC
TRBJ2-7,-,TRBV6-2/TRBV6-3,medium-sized,CASSPGFDYEQYF,TGTGCCAGCAGCCCCGGGTTCGACTACGAGCAGTACTTC
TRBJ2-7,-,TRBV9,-,CASSVAQLGYEQYF,TGTGCCAGCAGCGTAGCTCAGTTGGGATACGAGCAGTACTTC
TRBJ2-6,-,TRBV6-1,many,CASRTVRSGANVLTF,TGTGCCAGCAGGACAGTCCGCTCTGGGGCCAACGTCCTGACTTTC
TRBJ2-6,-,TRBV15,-,CATRWKGANVLTF,TGTGCCACCCGATGGAAGGGGGCCAACGTCCTGACTTTC
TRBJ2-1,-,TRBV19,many,CASRGLLADSYNEQFF,TGTGCCAGCCGCGGCCTACTAGCTGACTCCTACAATGAGCAGTTCTTC
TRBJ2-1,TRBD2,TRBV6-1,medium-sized,CATQHEIIAGGPEQFF,TGTGCCACCCAGCACGAAATTATAGCGGGAGGTCCTGAGCAGTTCTTC
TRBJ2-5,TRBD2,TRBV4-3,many,CASSQDRTLAGRGETQYF,TGCGCCAGCAGCCAAGATCGTACTCTAGCGGGAAGGGGTGAGACCCAGTACTTC
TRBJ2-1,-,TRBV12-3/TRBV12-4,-,CASSLSHEQFF,TGTGCCAGCAGTTTATCCCATGAGCAGTTCTTC
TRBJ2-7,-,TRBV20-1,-,CGLVDSHYEQYF,TGCGGACTCGTCGACAGCCACTACGAGCAGTACTTC
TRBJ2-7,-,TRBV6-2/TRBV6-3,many,CASSRLRDNSYEQYF,TGTGCCAGCAGCCGCCTCCGGGACAACTCCTACGAGCAGTACTTC
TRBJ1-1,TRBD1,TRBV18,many,CASSDTATGGKAFF,TGTGCCAGCTCAGACACCGCGACAGGGGGGAAAGCTTTCTTT
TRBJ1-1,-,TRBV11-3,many,CASSLGQEDQAFF,TGTGCCAGCAGCCTGGGCCAGGAAGATCAAGCTTTCTTT
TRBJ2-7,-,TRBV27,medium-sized,CASSPWTVDEQYF,TGTGCCAGCAGTCCTTGGACTGTCGACGAGCAGTACTTC
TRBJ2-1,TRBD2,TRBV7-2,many,CASRTGTTTNEQFF,TGTGCCAGCAGGACCGGGACTACGACCAATGAGCAGTTCTTC
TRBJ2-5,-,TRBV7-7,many,CASSLGASSRQETQYF,TGTGCTAGCAGCTTGGGGGCCAGTAGCAGACAAGAGACCCAGTACTTC
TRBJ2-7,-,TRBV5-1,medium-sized,CASSPPGQPHREQYF,TGCGCCAGCAGCCCCCCGGGACAACCCCACCGCGAGCAGTACTTC
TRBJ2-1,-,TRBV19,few,CASKILAGSSEQFF,TGTGCCAGTAAAATTCTAGCAGGGTCAAGTGAGCAGTTCTTC
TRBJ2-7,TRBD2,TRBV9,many,CASSTGLAGVHEQYF,TGTGCCAGCAGCACGGGACTAGCGGGAGTCCACGAGCAGTACTTC
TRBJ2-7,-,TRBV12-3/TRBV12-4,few,CASSKLRGETEQYF,TGTGCCAGCAGTAAACTCAGGGGGGAAACCGAGCAGTACTTC
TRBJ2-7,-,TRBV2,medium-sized,CASSPPALTYEQYF,TGTGCCAGCAGCCCCCCCGCCCTGACCTACGAGCAGTACTTC
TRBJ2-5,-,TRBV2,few,CASSATIWDQETQYF,TGTGCCAGCAGTGCGACTATCTGGGACCAAGAGACCCAGTACTTC
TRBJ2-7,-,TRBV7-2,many,CASSLQSGRGGQVQYF,TGTGCCAGCAGCTTACAAAGCGGTAGGGGGGGACAAGTGCAGTACTTC
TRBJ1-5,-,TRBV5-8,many,CASSYRQDSSNQPQHF,TGTGCCAGCAGCTACAGACAGGACTCTAGCAATCAGCCCCAGCATTTT
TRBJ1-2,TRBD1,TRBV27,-,CASSTYGTGVYGYTF,TGTGCCAGCAGTACTTACGGGACAGGGGTCTATGGCTACACCTTC